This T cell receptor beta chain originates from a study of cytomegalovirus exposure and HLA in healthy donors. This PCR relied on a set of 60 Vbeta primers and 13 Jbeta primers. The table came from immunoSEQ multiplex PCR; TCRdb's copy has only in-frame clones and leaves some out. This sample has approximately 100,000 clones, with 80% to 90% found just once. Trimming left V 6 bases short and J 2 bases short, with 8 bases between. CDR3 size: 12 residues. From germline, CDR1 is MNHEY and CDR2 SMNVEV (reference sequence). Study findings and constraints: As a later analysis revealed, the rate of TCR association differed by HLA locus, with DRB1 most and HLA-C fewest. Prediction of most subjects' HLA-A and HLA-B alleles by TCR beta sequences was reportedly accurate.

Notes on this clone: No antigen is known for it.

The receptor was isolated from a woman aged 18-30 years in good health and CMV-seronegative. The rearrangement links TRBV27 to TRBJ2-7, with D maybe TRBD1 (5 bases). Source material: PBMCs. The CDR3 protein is CASRTAAYEQYF. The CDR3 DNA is TGTGCCAGCAGGACAGCCGCCTACGAGCAGTACTTC.